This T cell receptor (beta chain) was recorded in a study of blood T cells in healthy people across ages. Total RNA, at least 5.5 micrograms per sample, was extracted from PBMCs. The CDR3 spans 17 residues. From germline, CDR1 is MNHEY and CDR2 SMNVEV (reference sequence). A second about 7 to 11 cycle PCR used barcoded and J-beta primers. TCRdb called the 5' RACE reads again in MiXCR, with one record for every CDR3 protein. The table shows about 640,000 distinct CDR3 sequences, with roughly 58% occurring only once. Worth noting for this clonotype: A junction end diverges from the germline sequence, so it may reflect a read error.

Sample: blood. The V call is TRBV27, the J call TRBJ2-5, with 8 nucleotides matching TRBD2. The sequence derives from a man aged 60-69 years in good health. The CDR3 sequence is CASSLSGGGGPQEAQYF. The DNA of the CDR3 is TGTGCCAGCAGTTTATCTGGCGGCGGGGGGCCACAAGAGGCCCAGTACTTC.